These 23 T cell receptor beta chains originate from one sample sequenced in a study of regulatory T cells in long-lasting Graves disease. The authors built TCR beta libraries using iRepertoire HTBI primers and Arm-PCR of CDR3 regions. TCRdb independently ran MiXCR on the multiplex PCR reads; one entry per CDR3 protein. The sample lists a few hundred thousand distinct CDR3 sequences, about 15% occurring once. Time point reported: newly diagnosed GD, antithyroid drugs for less than 3 months. The TCR library was made from RNA extracted from PBMCs. The data also belong to a second study, concerning T cells in Graves' hyperthyroidism and ophthalmopathy.

The specimen comprised peripheral blood mononuclear cells (PBMCs), sampled at new diagnosis, from a patient treated with antithyroid drugs. The receptors originated from a woman aged 40 to 50 with Graves disease.

The chain uses TRBV28 and TRBJ2-1; D is perhaps TRBD2 (5 bases). Deletions cut 6 bases from V and 4 bases from J, with 16 bases between. The CDR3 is made up of 15 amino acids. Germline-derived CDR1 and CDR2 are MDHEN and SYDVKM. The CDR3 is CASRVRRSWYNEQFF. CDR3 DNA: TGTGCCAGCAGGGTCAGGAGGAGCTGGTACAATGAGCAGTTCTTC.

V and J are TRBV9 and TRBJ2-2; D gene ambiguous. Germline assignment: CDR1 SGDLS and CDR2 YYNGEE. Trimming took off 0 bases at V and 2 bases at J, with 11 bases between the two ends. There are 16 residues in the CDR3. Here the CDR3 reads CASSVGGSVNTGELFF. Here the CDR3 DNA reads TGTGCCAGCAGCGTAGGTGGCAGTGTAAACACCGGGGAGCTGTTTTTT. Based on the CDR3 plus reference TRBV9 and TRBJ2-2, the full variable domain is DSGVTQTPKHLITATGQRVTLRCSPRSGDLSVYWYQQSLDQGLQFLIQYYNGEERAKGNILERFSAQQFPDLHSELNLSSLELGDSALYFCASSVGGSVNTGELFFGEGSRLTVL.

This clonotype was detected ten times or more. The chain carries TRBV27 and TRBJ1-4; unclear D gene. The CDR3 totals 15 residues. Trimming removed 7 bases at V and 5 bases at J, with 17 bases between. Germline lookup yields CDR1 MNHEY and CDR2 SMNVEV (reference sequence). CDR3 protein: CASTHKVGWNEKLFF. CDR3 bases: TGTGCCAGCACTCACAAAGTGGGGTGGAATGAAAAACTGTTTTTT.

The table lists this clonotype with many counts. The chain uses TRBV12-5 and TRBJ2-1; 11 nucleotides align to TRBD2. The J segment lost 5 bases and the V segment lost 3 bases, leaving 9 bases of the junction unmatched. The CDR3 extends over 17 amino acids. CDR1 is LGHNT and CDR2 is FRNRAP in the germline V gene. This CDR3 is CASGFIVAGGPDNEQFF. The CDR3 DNA reads as TGTGCTAGTGGTTTTATTGTAGCGGGAGGGCCGGACAATGAGCAGTTCTTC.

V usage is TRBV24-1 and J usage is TRBJ1-1; 7 bases line up with TRBD1. V shed 7 bases and J 6 bases; nucleotides not matched to a gene: 7. The CDR3 is 13 residues long. From germline, CDR1 is KGHDR and CDR2 SFDVKD. The CDR3 region has the DNA TGTGCCACCAGGAAAACAGGGGTAGCTGAAGCTTTCTTT. Translated: CATRKTGVAEAFF.

The chain employs TRBV4-1 and TRBJ1-2; a weak D match, TRBD1 (5 bases). Germline CDR1 and CDR2: MGHRA and YSYEKL. V was clipped by 0 bases and J by 4 bases, with 12 bases between them. This CDR3 comprises 15 residues. DNA for the CDR3: TGCGCCAGCAGCCAAGATTTAGGGGAAGGCTATGGCTACACCTTC. Protein sequence: CASSQDLGEGYGYTF.

V usage is TRBV27 and J usage is TRBJ2-1, with TRBD2 identical over 10 bases. Germline CDR1 reads MNHEY; CDR2 reads SMNVEV (reference sequence). The trim removed 1 base at V and 4 bases at J, leaving 4 bases unmatched. This CDR3 region has 16 residues. CDR3 nucleotide sequence: TGTGCCAGCAGTTTATTTCCTAGCGGGAGATACAATGAGCAGTTCTTC. Protein: CASSLFPSGRYNEQFF.

The chain is built from TRBV30 and TRBJ1-4; D gene ambiguous. V lost 3 bases and J 4 bases, leaving 9 bases between the germline ends. The CDR3 contains 13 residues. Germline lookup yields CDR1 GTSNPN and CDR2 SVGIG (reference sequence). The CDR3 loop is CAWSSGNNEKLFF. CDR3 in DNA: TGTGCCTGGAGCTCGGGAAATAATGAAAAACTGTTTTTT.

This clonotype was counted ten times or more. The rearrangement uses TRBV11-3 and TRBJ2-1; the match to TRBD1 covers 7 bases. This CDR3 comprises 16 residues. Germline V CDR1 and CDR2: SGHNT, YENEEA. Losses at the gene ends were 5 bases for V and 0 bases for J; bases not matched to a gene: 7. The DNA for the CDR3 is TGTGCCAGCAGCCCACACAGGGGACGCTCCTACAATGAGCAGTTCTTC. This sequence encodes CASSPHRGRSYNEQFF.

The chain employs TRBV7-9 and TRBJ2-3, with 9 bases that match TRBD2. This CDR3 spans 17 amino acids. J was trimmed by 3 bases and V by 4 bases; bases with no gene match: 11. CDR1 is SEHNR and CDR2 is FQNEAQ in the germline V gene (reference sequence). The DNA of the CDR3 is TGTGCCAGCAGCTCCATGACTAGCGGCCTCTCTACAGATACGCAGTATTTT. Translated: CASSSMTSGLSTDTQYF.

This clonotype appeared many times. The chain links TRBV7-3 to TRBJ1-1; maybe TRBD1 (5 bases). V was cut by 0 bases and J by 1 base, with 12 bases left in between. Germline lookup yields CDR1 SGHTA and CDR2 FQGTGA. This CDR3 contains 16 residues. The CDR3 DNA reads as TGTGCCAGCAGCTTAACTGGGGGGTTTCGGAACACTGAAGCTTTCTTT. Its protein is CASSLTGGFRNTEAFF. Full variable domain (rest looked up from reference TRBV7-3 and TRBJ1-1): GAGVSQTPSNKVTEKGKYVELRCDPISGHTALYWYRQSLGQGPEFLIYFQGTGAADDSGLPNDRFFAVRPEGSVSTLKIQRTERGDSAVYLCASSLTGGFRNTEAFFGQGTRLTVV.

This clonotype was seen only a few times. The chain uses TRBV5-8 and TRBJ2-2, with 13 nucleotides matching TRBD2. CDR1 is SGHTS, CDR2 YDEGEE, per germline. After removal of 4 bases from V and 8 bases from J, the junction contained 11 bases not matched to a gene. The CDR3 extends over 17 amino acids. CDR3 nucleotides: TGTGCCAGCAGCCTGGGGCGGACTAGCGGGAGCGGAGGGGAGCTGTTTTTT. Its protein product is CASSLGRTSGSGGELFF.

This clonotype was observed a few times. This chain uses TRBV27 with TRBJ1-5, with 8 bases identical to TRBD1. The CDR3 runs to 15 residues. CDR1 and CDR2 from the germline V gene are MNHEY and SMNVEV (reference sequence). Trimming took 4 bases from V and 2 from J; bases not matched to a gene: 4. DNA for the CDR3: TGTGCCAGCAGTTACCAGGGGGCGGGCAATCAGCCCCAGCATTTT. It codes for CASSYQGAGNQPQHF.

This chain uses TRBV5-4 with TRBJ2-5, with TRBD1 as a possible D gene (5 bases). Trimming left V 0 bases short and J 4 bases short, with 7 bases between. The CDR3 spans 13 residues. CDR1 is SGHNT and CDR2 is YYREEE in the germline V gene (reference sequence). The CDR3, as DNA: TGTGCCAGCAGCTTGGAGCAGGGAGAGACCCAGTACTTC. Its protein is CASSLEQGETQYF.

The table lists this clonotype with many counts. The chain combines TRBV27 with TRBJ2-3; TRBD1 matches 8 bases. Germline CDR1 MNHEY, CDR2 SMNVEV (reference sequence). Trimming took 5 bases from V and 5 from J; bases not matched to a gene: 6. This CDR3 is built from 14 residues. CDR3 amino acids: CASSPRTGLDTQYF. In DNA form, the CDR3 reads TGTGCCAGCAGTCCACGGACAGGGTTAGATACGCAGTATTTT.

The table lists this clonotype with many counts. V usage is TRBV7-9 and J usage is TRBJ2-3; 11 nucleotides agree with TRBD2. V lost 1 base, J lost 2 bases, and 2 bases stayed unmatched. Germline lookup yields CDR1 SEHNR and CDR2 FQNEAQ (reference sequence). The CDR3 runs to 16 residues. The CDR3 loop is CASSLELAGVTDTQYF. CDR3 DNA: TGTGCCAGCAGCTTAGAACTAGCGGGAGTCACAGATACGCAGTATTTT.

This clonotype was counted ten times or more. The chain carries TRBV7-6 and TRBJ2-7; 7 nucleotides align to TRBD2. This CDR3 spans 14 amino acids. After removal of 1 base from V and 4 bases from J, the junction contained 4 bases not matched to a gene. Germline V gene sequence: CDR1 SGHVS, CDR2 FNYEAQ. CDR3 amino acids: CASSLGPSGYEQYF. The DNA of the CDR3 is TGTGCCAGCAGCTTAGGTCCTAGCGGTTACGAGCAGTACTTC.

This clonotype occurred many times. This chain joins TRBV18 and TRBJ2-7; 8 nucleotides match TRBD2. The CDR3 is made up of 15 amino acids. Germline trimming cut 3 bases from V and 3 bases from J; bases unmatched to any gene: 7. Germline V gene lookup returns CDR1 KGHSH and CDR2 LQKENI. The CDR3 sequence is CASSPPGGAGYEQYF. The CDR3 DNA reads TGTGCCAGCTCACCCCCGGGGGGGGCCGGCTACGAGCAGTACTTC.

At least ten counts were recorded for this clonotype. The genes are TRBV18 and TRBJ2-1, with D unresolved. The better agreement between TRBJ2-5 and the DNA end casts doubt on the J call. Germline loops: CDR1 KGHSH, CDR2 LQKENI. The CDR3 runs 14 residues. The DNA for the CDR3 is TGTGCCAGCTCACCATCGGTCAGGCAAGAGACCCAGTACTTC. This sequence encodes CASSPSVRQETQYF.

Many counts were recorded for this clonotype. This chain links TRBV11-2 with TRBJ2-1, with D possibly being TRBD2 (6 bases). The CDR3 consists of 13 residues. The germline CDR1 and CDR2 sequences are SGHAT and FQNNGV. Trimming shortened V by 0 bases and J by 10 bases, and 10 bases separated the two germline ends. The CDR3 sequence: CASSLEGGREQFF. DNA for the CDR3: TGTGCCAGCAGCTTAGAAGGAGGGAGAGAGCAGTTCTTC.

The chain is built from TRBV7-9 and TRBJ2-5; 11 bases align to TRBD2. There are 15 residues in the CDR3. V shed 4 bases and J 3 bases; nucleotides not matched to a gene: 4. The germline gives CDR1 SEHNR, CDR2 FQNEAQ (reference sequence). DNA for the CDR3: TGTGCCAGCAGCTCCGAGGGACTAGCGGAAGAGACCCAGTACTTC. It translates to CASSSEGLAEETQYF.

In this sample, this clonotype turned up a few times. The chain employs TRBV9 and TRBJ2-1; 10 bases line up with TRBD2. Trimming removed 3 bases from V and 7 bases from J; junction bases left unmatched: 13. Germline loops: CDR1 SGDLS, CDR2 YYNGEE. The CDR3 sequence is 17 residues long. The CDR3 region is CASSEPAVSGRSNEQFF. CDR3 bases: TGTGCCAGCAGCGAACCTGCGGTTAGCGGGAGGTCAAATGAGCAGTTCTTC.

This clonotype showed up many times. The rearrangement uses TRBV28 and TRBJ2-7, with D tentatively TRBD2 (7 bases). From germline, CDR1 is MDHEN and CDR2 SYDVKM. V was clipped by 7 bases and J by 2 bases, with 15 bases between them. This CDR3 is 14 amino acids long. The DNA of the CDR3 is TGTGCCAGCATGACACAGGGAGGGACCTACGAGCAGTACTTC. Its protein product is CASMTQGGTYEQYF.